This T cell receptor beta chain was identified in a study of control samples from healthy donors and cancer patients. Sequencing used immunoSEQ multiplex PCR; TCRdb keeps in-frame clones, though not all of them. This table has 25,000 to 30,000 clones, roughly 85% appearing once. Germline V CDR1 and CDR2: SGHDN, FVKESK. The CDR3 contains 13 residues. V was cut by 0 bases and J by 4 bases, with 6 bases left in between. The sequence came from a female donor with melanoma. Sequences were obtained from formalin-fixed, paraffin-embedded tissue. V usage is TRBV14 and J usage is TRBJ1-2; D remains unclear. The CDR3 spells CASSQDGVYGYTF. The CDR3 nucleotides are TGTGCCAGCAGCCAAGATGGAGTCTATGGCTACACCTTC.